These 23 T cell receptor beta chains came from one sample sequenced in a study of T cells in Graves' hyperthyroidism and ophthalmopathy. Template material for amplifying TCR beta CDR3 regions consisted of RNA transcripts. TCR CDR3 underwent first-round RT-PCR with the HTBI primer set. TCRdb itself ran the multiplex PCR reads through MiXCR, one entry per CDR3 protein. The repertoire holds around 300,000 distinct CDR3 sequences, about 25% seen once, with approximately 25% in the top ten. Sequencing was done on a sample of blood. Every receptor here comes from a man aged 35 to 55 with Graves' hyperthyroidism that later progressed to Graves' ophthalmopathy.

The V call is TRBV6-1, the J call TRBJ2-7, with TRBD2 identical over 10 bases. V lost 4 bases and J lost 4; bases outside the gene matches: 7. There are 15 residues in the CDR3. Germline V CDR1 and CDR2: MNHNS, SASEGT. The CDR3 DNA sequence: TGTGCCAGCAGTGGAGAAGCGGGAGGGGTGTACGAGCAGTACTTC. Encoded protein: CASSGEAGGVYEQYF.

This clonotype came up a few times. The chain couples TRBV7-2 to TRBJ2-5; TRBD2 is a possible D gene (6 bases). Germline CDR1 is SGHTA and CDR2 is FQGNSA. The CDR3 is 14 residues long. Trimming pared 5 bases from V and 1 base from J, leaving 11 bases between. Written as DNA, the CDR3 is TGTGCCAGCAGCAACCCGGGACTCCAAGAGACCCAGTACTTC. The encoded protein is CASSNPGLQETQYF.

Ten or more counts support this clonotype. This chain uses TRBV15 with TRBJ2-7, with D unclear. The CDR3 length is 13 residues. With 1 base removed from V and 0 bases from J, the gap between germline ends came to 4 bases. Per the germline V gene, CDR1 is LNHNV and CDR2 is YYDKDF (reference sequence). The CDR3 DNA reads as TGTGCCACCAGCAGAGGCAGCTCCTACGAGCAGTACTTC. Residues: CATSRGSSYEQYF.

This clonotype was found many times. This rearrangement joins TRBV12-3 or TRBV12-4 to TRBJ2-5; 11 nucleotides align to TRBD1. Trimming took 6 bases from V and 4 from J; bases not matched to a gene: 4. The CDR3 sequence is 14 residues long. The CDR3 sequence is CASRPGQGGETQYF. The CDR3, as DNA: TGTGCCAGCAGGCCGGGACAGGGGGGAGAGACCCAGTACTTC.

This clonotype was counted at least ten times. The chain joins TRBV6-2 or TRBV6-3 to TRBJ2-7; 8 bases are shared with TRBD2. The CDR3 spans 12 residues. Germline V lookup: CDR1 MNHEY, CDR2 SVGEGT. The junction had 3 bases not matched to a gene; V was cut back by 7 bases and J by 4 bases. In DNA form, the CDR3 reads TGTGCCAGCACCGGGAGGGGATACGAGCAGTACTTC. Translating it yields CASTGRGYEQYF.

This clonotype was recorded at least ten times. The genes are TRBV11-1 and TRBJ2-7; D remains unclear. V was trimmed by 1 base and J by 2 bases, leaving 15 bases between them. This CDR3 region has 16 residues. The germline V gene has CDR1 SGHAT and CDR2 FQDESV (reference sequence). The CDR3 loop reads CASSLVFGTMAYEQYF. The CDR3 nucleotides read TGTGCCAGCAGCTTAGTTTTCGGCACCATGGCCTACGAGCAGTACTTC.

The V gene is TRBV28, the J gene TRBJ1-2; the D is unclear. The CDR3 extends over 15 amino acids. With 3 bases removed from V and 4 bases from J, the gap between germline ends came to 15 bases. The germline V gene encodes CDR1 MDHEN and CDR2 SYDVKM. The CDR3 region has the DNA TGTGCCAGCAGTTTCGGGCCGTCCGGCGCCTATGGCTACACCTTC. Amino acids: CASSFGPSGAYGYTF.

V gene TRBV6-1 combines with J gene TRBJ2-7; TRBD1 aligns across 9 bases. The germline gives CDR1 MNHNS, CDR2 SASEGT. The CDR3 is 13 residues long. The V and J ends lost 5 bases and 5 bases, in that order; junction bases with no gene match: 4. Written as DNA, the CDR3 is TGTGCCAGCAGTCGGACAGGGGTCGACGAGCAGTACTTC. It specifies CASSRTGVDEQYF.

The chain links TRBV2 to TRBJ2-5, with D possibly being TRBD2 (6 bases). The CDR3 spans 14 residues. CDR1 SNHLY and CDR2 FYNNEI come from the germline V gene. V lost 8 bases and J lost 0, with 13 bases in between. CDR3 bases: TGTGCCAGCTCCACCTGGGAGGACCAAGAGACCCAGTACTTC. Translating gives CASSTWEDQETQYF.

The chain employs TRBV12-3 or TRBV12-4 and TRBJ1-2; D is undetermined. The germline V and J ends were trimmed by 0 bases and 8 bases, with 7 bases remaining between them. CDR3 length: 12 amino acids. As DNA, the CDR3 is TGTGCCAGCAGTTTAGCCTCGTTGGGCTACACCTTC. Amino acids: CASSLASLGYTF.

This clonotype appeared many times. V is TRBV20-1 and J is TRBJ1-5; TRBD1 aligns across 8 bases. Germline V gene data show CDR1 as DFQATT and CDR2 as SNEGSKA (reference sequence). Trimming took 4 bases from V and 1 from J; bases not matched to a gene: 9. CDR3 size: 16 residues. The CDR3 protein is CSAKPTGAISNQPQHF. The CDR3 coding sequence is TGCAGTGCTAAACCGACAGGGGCTATAAGCAATCAGCCCCAGCATTTT.

This clonotype was seen a single time. The V gene is TRBV9, the J gene TRBJ2-5, with D tentatively TRBD2 (5 bases). The V end was cut by 1 base, the J end by 5 bases, with 15 bases between. Germline assignment: CDR1 SGDLS and CDR2 YYNGEE. CDR3 length: 15 amino acids. The CDR3 region is CASSVLPMEVETQYF. CDR3 bases: TGTGCCAGCAGCGTACTTCCTATGGAGGTGGAGACCCAGTACTTC.

This clonotype was detected many times. The rearrangement joins TRBV6-5 to TRBJ1-2; D uncertain. The germline V and J ends were trimmed by 7 bases and 4 bases, with 7 bases remaining between them. This CDR3 region has 11 residues. The germline gives CDR1 MNHEY, CDR2 SVGAGI. The CDR3 region is CASTEVYGYTF. CDR3 nucleotides: TGTGCCAGCACAGAGGTCTATGGCTACACCTTC.

Concerning this clonotype: Compared with germline, one end of the junction differs, possibly owing to a read error. The V gene is TRBV6-5, the J gene TRBJ2-4; D is unresolved. The germline V gene encodes CDR1 MNHEY and CDR2 SVGAGI. The CDR3 runs 13 residues. The CDR3, as DNA: TGTGCCAGCAGTAACTCGGATGGAGACATTCAGTACTTC. It encodes CASSNSDGDIQYF.

This clonotype was found many times. This chain uses TRBV19 with TRBJ2-6; possible D gene TRBD2, 5 bases. The V end lost 8 bases, the J end lost 2 bases, and 19 bases lay between the germline ends. Germline CDR1 and CDR2: LNHDA and SQIVND (reference sequence). This CDR3 has 17 amino acids. CDR3 protein: CASGGGHFAAGANVLTF. CDR3 nucleotide sequence: TGTGCCAGTGGAGGTGGGCATTTTGCCGCTGGGGCCAACGTCCTGACTTTC.

This clonotype was detected ten times or more. V usage is TRBV7-2 and J usage is TRBJ2-5; possibly TRBD2 for D (5 bases). CDR1 is SGHTA and CDR2 is FQGNSA in the germline V gene. V lost 4 bases and J 13 bases, leaving 13 bases between the germline ends. There are 11 residues in the CDR3. The CDR3 coding sequence is TGTGCCAGCAGCTCCGGGGAAGCTCCGTACTTC. It translates to CASSSGEAPYF.

Many counts were recorded for this clonotype. The V call is TRBV28, the J call TRBJ2-7; 7 nucleotides line up with TRBD2. The length of the CDR3 is 14 residues. The germline gives CDR1 MDHEN, CDR2 SYDVKM. V dropped 5 bases and J dropped 2; count of bases not matched to a gene: 6. The CDR3 loop reads CASSPGGSTYEQYF. In DNA form, the CDR3 reads TGTGCCAGCAGTCCCGGGGGGTCGACCTACGAGCAGTACTTC.

This clonotype has a count of ten or more. The CDR3: CASNSPRDGSEAFF. The CDR3 nucleotides read TGTGCCAGCAATTCCCCCCGGGACGGCAGTGAAGCTTTCTTT. The chain links TRBV6-5 to TRBJ1-1, with D tentatively TRBD1 (5 bases). There are 14 residues in the CDR3. V was shortened by 7 bases and J by 7 bases, with 19 bases between the two germline ends. Per germline, CDR1 MNHEY and CDR2 SVGAGI.

In this sample, this clonotype turned up many times. The chain carries TRBV7-8 and TRBJ2-5, with TRBD1 matching 7 bases. CDR3 length: 14 amino acids. Germline V gene lookup returns CDR1 SGHVS and CDR2 FQNEAQ. Unmatched junction bases numbered 6, after V lost 4 bases and J lost 4 bases. The CDR3 bases are TGTGCCAGCAGCTATCCACAGGGGATAGAGACCCAGTACTTC. Protein sequence: CASSYPQGIETQYF.

V usage is TRBV12-3 or TRBV12-4 and J usage is TRBJ2-7; tentative D call: TRBD1 (5 bases). The ends were cut back, 5 bases at V and 4 bases at J, with 15 bases in the middle. This CDR3 contains 14 residues. As DNA, the CDR3 is TGTGCCAGCAGTCCTCCGACAGCCCGATACGAGCAGTACTTC. Protein product: CASSPPTARYEQYF.

V usage is TRBV7-8 and J usage is TRBJ1-5; 7 bases are shared with TRBD1. The length of the CDR3 is 16 residues. The V gene end was trimmed by 5 bases and the J gene end by 2 bases; junction bases not matched to a gene: 9. CDR1 is SGHVS and CDR2 is FQNEAQ in the germline V gene. CDR3 protein: CASSKSRGGGNQPQHF. The CDR3 DNA reads TGTGCCAGCAGCAAAAGCAGAGGGGGCGGCAATCAGCCCCAGCATTTT.

The sample holds many counts of this clonotype. This chain joins TRBV19 and TRBJ1-1, with 7 positions matching TRBD1. The CDR3 extends over 15 amino acids. V was pared by 4 bases and J by 3 bases, with 8 bases of the junction left unmatched. The germline V gene encodes CDR1 LNHDA and CDR2 SQIVND (reference sequence). Here the CDR3 DNA reads TGTGCCAGTAGTACTCCGGGACAGTTCTACACTGAAGCTTTCTTT. It codes for CASSTPGQFYTEAFF.

This clonotype was counted many times. V and J are TRBV11-2 and TRBJ2-7; 10 bases agree with TRBD1. Germline V gives CDR1 SGHAT, CDR2 FQNNGV. The CDR3 has 13 amino acids. The V gene end was trimmed by 5 bases and the J gene end by 7 bases; junction bases not matched to a gene: 5. The CDR3 protein is CASSVTGGLEQYF. The CDR3 DNA reads TGTGCCAGCAGCGTGACAGGGGGCTTGGAGCAGTACTTC.